This TCR beta chain was captured in a study of cytomegalovirus exposure and HLA in healthy donors. Every donor was a healthy person donating bone marrow. V lost 4 bases and J lost 8, with 14 bases in between. Germline CDR1 is MNHNS and CDR2 is SASEGT. This CDR3 is 13 amino acids long. Primers included in the PCR were 60 Vbeta and 13 Jbeta primers. Method: immunoSEQ multiplex PCR; TCRdb's copy keeps in-frame clones and lacks some. The sample has under 150,000 clones, 78% seen once. The study, taken as a whole, reports: CMV serostatus was the sole immune exposure data available.

Points on this clone: The antigen remains unidentified.

This sequence was found in a woman aged 40 to 50 in good health and CMV-seronegative. The chain uses TRBV6-1 and TRBJ1-2; D perhaps matches TRBD1 (6 bases). The specimen was PBMCs. For the CDR3, the DNA is TGTGCCAGCAGTGGCCTACAGGGTTTAGGCTACACCTTC. The encoded protein is CASSGLQGLGYTF.